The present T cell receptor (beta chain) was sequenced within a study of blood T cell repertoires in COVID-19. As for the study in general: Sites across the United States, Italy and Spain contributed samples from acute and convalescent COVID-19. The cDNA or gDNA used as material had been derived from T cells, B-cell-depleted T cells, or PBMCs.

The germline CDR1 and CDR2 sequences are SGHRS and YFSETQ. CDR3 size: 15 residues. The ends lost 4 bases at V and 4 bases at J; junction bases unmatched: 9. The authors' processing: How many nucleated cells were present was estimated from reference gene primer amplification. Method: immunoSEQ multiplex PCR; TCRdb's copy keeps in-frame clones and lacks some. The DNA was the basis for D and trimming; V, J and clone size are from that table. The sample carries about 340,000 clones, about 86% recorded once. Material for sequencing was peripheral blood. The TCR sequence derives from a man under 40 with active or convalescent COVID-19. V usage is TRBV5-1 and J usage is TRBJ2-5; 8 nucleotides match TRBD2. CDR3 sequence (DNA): TGCGCCAGCAGCCCTTTAGCGGGAATTGGAGAGACCCAGTACTTC. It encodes CASSPLAGIGETQYF. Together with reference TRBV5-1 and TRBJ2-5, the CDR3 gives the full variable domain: KAGVTQTPRYLIKTRGQQVTLSCSPISGHRSVSWYQQTPGQGLQFLFEYFSETQRNKGNFPGRFSGRQFSNSRSEMNVSTLELGDSALYLCASSPLAGIGETQYFGPGTRLLVL.